Shown below are 32 T cell receptor beta chains from a single sample sequenced in a study of cytomegalovirus exposure and HLA in healthy donors. PCR used 60 Vbeta primers and 13 Jbeta primers. Assay used: immunoSEQ multiplex PCR; TCRdb lists only in-frame clones, some missing. Here the sample spans about 110,000 clones, roughly 71% being singletons. Sequencing was performed on PBMCs. Receptors originate from a man in his forties in good health and CMV-seropositive.

V is TRBV11-2 and J is TRBJ1-5; D is perhaps TRBD1 (5 bases). The CDR3 extends over 14 amino acids. The V gene's germline CDR1 is SGHAT and CDR2 FQNNGV. V was cut by 0 bases and J by 10 bases, with 13 bases left in between. The CDR3 loop is CASSLDQGFSPQHF. CDR3 nucleotide sequence: TGTGCCAGCAGCTTAGATCAGGGATTCTCTCCCCAGCATTTT.

The CDR3 DNA reads TGTGCCAGCAGCGAGGGACTAGGGTTCTACGAGCAGTACTTC. As protein: CASSEGLGFYEQYF. This chain uses TRBV9 with TRBJ2-7, with 8 bases matching TRBD2. Germline loops: CDR1 SGDLS, CDR2 YYNGEE. The CDR3 runs to 14 residues. J gave up 3 bases and V 3 bases, and 5 bases lay outside the gene matches.

The chain recombines TRBV27 with TRBJ2-3, with D unresolved. V was clipped by 4 bases and J by 0 bases, with 11 bases between them. This CDR3 has 15 amino acids. The germline CDR1 and CDR2 sequences are MNHEY and SMNVEV (reference sequence). CDR3 amino acids: CASSSPYVSTDTQYF. The CDR3, as DNA: TGTGCCAGCAGTTCACCCTATGTAAGCACAGATACGCAGTATTTT.

This clone was counted once. The chain recombines TRBV7-2 with TRBJ1-3; D not certain. The ends were cut back, 5 bases at V and 1 base at J, with 9 bases in the middle. The CDR3 covers 14 residues. The germline V gene encodes CDR1 SGHTA and CDR2 FQGNSA. CDR3 sequence: CASSPEISGNTIYF. For the CDR3, the DNA is TGTGCCAGCAGCCCCGAGATTTCTGGAAACACCATATATTTT. Together with reference TRBV7-2 and TRBJ1-3, the CDR3 gives the full variable domain: GAGVSQSPSNKVTEKGKDVELRCDPISGHTALYWYRQSLGQGLEFLIYFQGNSAPDKSGLPSDRFSAERTGGSVSTLTIQRTQQEDSAVYLCASSPEISGNTIYFGEGSWLTVV.

This clone was detected only once. Other DNA sequences in the sample encode the same CDR3. V gene TRBV5-1 combines with J gene TRBJ2-3, with 16 bases that match TRBD2. The CDR3 has 18 amino acids. CDR1 SGHRS and CDR2 YFSETQ come from the germline V gene. J was trimmed by 3 bases and V by 4 bases; bases with no gene match: 8. The CDR3 loop reads CASSLGLAGGVRTDTQYF. For the CDR3, the DNA is TGCGCCAGCAGCCTGGGACTAGCGGGAGGGGTGCGGACAGATACGCAGTATTTT.

This clone was picked up a small number of times. The chain couples TRBV30 to TRBJ1-2, with 11 nucleotides matching TRBD1. CDR3 length: 14 residues. The germline V gene has CDR1 GTSNPN and CDR2 SVGIG (reference sequence). Unmatched junction bases numbered 7, after V lost 4 bases and J lost 6 bases. This CDR3 is CAWTRTGGADGYTF. CDR3 DNA sequence: TGTGCCTGGACCCGGACAGGGGGCGCGGATGGCTACACCTTC. Using reference TRBV30 and TRBJ1-2 for the parts outside the CDR3, the full variable domain is SQTIHQWPATLVQPVGSPLSLECTVEGTSNPNLYWYRQAAGRGLQLLFYSVGIGQISSEVPQNLSASRPQDRQFILSSKKLLLSDSGFYLCAWTRTGGADGYTFGSGTRLTVV.

This chain connects TRBV28 to TRBJ1-4; TRBD1 matches at 7 bases. Trimming took 2 bases from V and 8 from J; bases not matched to a gene: 8. Germline V lookup: CDR1 MDHEN, CDR2 SYDVKM. This CDR3 spans 15 amino acids. This CDR3 reads CASSLEGARREKLFF. CDR3 coding DNA: TGTGCCAGCAGTTTAGAGGGGGCGCGTCGGGAAAAACTGTTTTTT.

V is TRBV19 and J is TRBJ1-4; 10 bases map to TRBD1. This CDR3 contains 13 residues. Looked up from germline, CDR1 is LNHDA and CDR2 is SQIVND (reference sequence). The V gene end was trimmed by 7 bases and the J gene end by 8 bases; junction bases not matched to a gene: 4. CDR3 sequence (DNA): TGTGCCAGTAAGCGGACAGGGGGGGAAAAACTGTTTTTT. Its protein product is CASKRTGGEKLFF.

Points on this clone: A read error may produce the germline difference seen at one junction end. The V call is TRBV30, the J call TRBJ2-3; 12 nucleotides agree with TRBD1. The CDR3 totals 12 residues. Per germline, CDR1 GTSNPN and CDR2 SVGIG (reference sequence). The CDR3 DNA is TGTGCCTGGAGTGTACTGGGGACAGGGGGCAGTTTT. Amino acid sequence: CAWSVLGTGGSF. Looking up the rest from reference TRBV30 and TRBJ2-3 gives the full variable domain: SQTIHQWPATLVQPVGSPLSLECTVEGTSNPNLYWYRQAAGRGLQLLFYSVGIGQISSEVPQNLSASRPQDRQFILSSKKLLLSDSGFYLCAWSVLGTGGSFGPGTRLTVL.

Written as DNA, the CDR3 is TGTGCCAGCTCTTGGGAGTCAACTAATGAAAAACTGTTTTTT. Its translation: CASSWESTNEKLFF. The rearrangement joins TRBV2 to TRBJ1-4; D uncertain. V was shortened by 8 bases and J by 0 bases, with 10 bases between the two germline ends. The CDR3 extends over 14 amino acids. Per germline, CDR1 SNHLY and CDR2 FYNNEI.

V usage is TRBV9 and J usage is TRBJ2-5; no clear D. The CDR3 consists of 15 residues. Deletions cut 3 bases from V and 1 base from J, with 13 bases between. In germline, CDR1 is SGDLS, CDR2 YYNGEE. The CDR3 DNA is TGTGCCAGCAGCGCTCAATCCGGGTTCCAAGAGACCCAGTACTTC. Protein sequence: CASSAQSGFQETQYF.

The chain has TRBV30 and TRBJ1-1; D not certain. Germline V gives CDR1 GTSNPN, CDR2 SVGIG (reference sequence). Trimming pared 8 bases from V and 1 base from J, leaving 17 bases between. The CDR3 has 14 residues. This CDR3 is CAGWTAAKNTEAFF. CDR3 in DNA: TGTGCCGGCTGGACTGCTGCTAAGAACACTGAAGCTTTCTTT.

The chain uses TRBV14 and TRBJ2-3, with 11 bases lining up with TRBD2. CDR3 size: 15 residues. Germline V gives CDR1 SGHDN, CDR2 FVKESK. The ends lost 4 bases at V and 6 bases at J; junction bases unmatched: 6. The CDR3 here is CASSPGLAAPDTQYF. The DNA for the CDR3 is TGTGCCAGCAGCCCGGGACTAGCGGCCCCCGATACGCAGTATTTT.

This clone was counted a few times. V is TRBV9 and J is TRBJ1-5; 7 bases are a match to TRBD1. Germline CDR1 reads SGDLS; CDR2 reads YYNGEE. This CDR3 contains 13 residues. V lost 4 bases and J lost 5; bases outside the gene matches: 3. This chain's CDR3 is CASSFRGDQPQHF. In DNA form, the CDR3 reads TGTGCCAGCAGCTTCAGGGGGGATCAGCCCCAGCATTTT.

This clone appeared a single time. The chain recombines TRBV9 with TRBJ2-5, with 11 nucleotides matching TRBD2. Germline-derived CDR1 and CDR2 are SGDLS and YYNGEE. The length of the CDR3 is 17 residues. Trimming at V came to 0 bases and at J to 5 bases, leaving 9 bases not matched to a gene. The CDR3 DNA reads TGTGCCAGCAGCGTAGCTACGGCTAGCGGGAGGTTTGAGACCCAGTACTTC. It specifies CASSVATASGRFETQYF.

The chain employs TRBV10-3 and TRBJ2-2; 7 bases are a match to TRBD1. The CDR3 runs 15 residues. V was clipped by 7 bases and J by 3 bases; unmatched bases: 8. Germline lookup yields CDR1 ENHRY and CDR2 SYGVKD. The CDR3 region has the DNA TGTGCCATCACGGGCGGGCAGGGGGACACCGGGGAGCTGTTTTTT. Translation: CAITGGQGDTGELFF.

The chain carries TRBV4-1 and TRBJ1-5; possible D gene TRBD1, 6 bases. Germline V gene data show CDR1 as MGHRA and CDR2 as YSYEKL. The length of the CDR3 is 16 residues. V was cut by 3 bases and J by 5 bases, with 17 bases left in between. CDR3 in amino acids: CASSHASYRDDQPQHF. CDR3 DNA sequence: TGCGCCAGCAGCCACGCTTCTTACAGGGATGATCAGCCCCAGCATTTT.

The chain has TRBV7-9 and TRBJ2-3, with TRBD2 matching over 8 bases. This CDR3 has 13 residues. Germline-derived CDR1 and CDR2 are SEHNR and FQNEAQ (reference sequence). V gave up 6 bases and J gave up 6 bases; unmatched junction bases: 5. As DNA, the CDR3 is TGTGCCAGCAGTGTAGCGGGAACGGATACGCAGTATTTT. It codes for CASSVAGTDTQYF. The variable domain in full, with the rest retrieved from reference TRBV7-9 and TRBJ2-3, is DTGVSQNPRHKITKRGQNVTFRCDPISEHNRLYWYRQTLGQGPEFLTYFQNEAQLEKSRLLSDRFSAERPKGSFSTLEIQRTEQGDSAMYLCASSVAGTDTQYFGPGTRLTVL.

This clone was seen a handful of times. V gene TRBV5-1 combines with J gene TRBJ1-2; a possible D gene is TRBD1 (5 bases). CDR1 SGHRS and CDR2 YFSETQ come from the germline V gene. This CDR3 has 13 amino acids. With 4 bases removed from V and 1 base from J, the gap between germline ends came to 8 bases. CDR3 sequence reads: CASSAQGNYGYTF. CDR3 bases: TGCGCCAGCAGCGCCCAGGGTAACTATGGCTACACCTTC.

The rearrangement links TRBV2 to TRBJ2-5, with 7 bases lining up with TRBD2. V lost 4 bases, J lost 2 bases, and 1 base stayed unmatched. This CDR3 has 13 amino acids. Germline V gives CDR1 SNHLY, CDR2 FYNNEI. CDR3 amino acids: CASSVGGQETQYF. CDR3 nucleotide sequence: TGTGCCAGCAGTGTGGGAGGGCAAGAGACCCAGTACTTC.

The genes are TRBV10-1 and TRBJ2-5; 12 bases match TRBD2. This CDR3 contains 16 residues. V shed 6 bases and J 4 bases; nucleotides not matched to a gene: 9. Germline V gene lookup returns CDR1 WNHNN and CDR2 SYGVQD (reference sequence). The CDR3 sequence: CASSQTSGSLSETQYF. For the CDR3, the DNA is TGCGCCAGCAGCCAGACTAGCGGGAGCTTATCAGAGACCCAGTACTTC.

The chain recombines TRBV19 with TRBJ1-2; D remains unclear. Germline V gene lookup returns CDR1 LNHDA and CDR2 SQIVND (reference sequence). The CDR3 has 14 amino acids. V lost 4 bases, J lost 4 bases, and 13 bases lay in between. CDR3 bases: TGTGCCAGTAGTACCGGGTCAAACTCCTATGGCTACACCTTC. As protein: CASSTGSNSYGYTF.

V usage is TRBV29-1 and J usage is TRBJ1-2; 9 nucleotides align to TRBD1. Looked up from germline, CDR1 is SQVTM and CDR2 is ANQGSEA. The ends lost 3 bases at V and 4 bases at J; junction bases unmatched: 6. This CDR3 has 14 residues. CDR3 sequence reads: CSVDTGGLGYGYTF. The CDR3, as DNA: TGCAGCGTTGATACAGGGGGCTTGGGCTATGGCTACACCTTC.

J is TRBJ1-6 and V is TRBV30; D gene unclear. The CDR3 runs to 13 residues. V was cut by 1 base and J by 7 bases, with 8 bases left in between. The germline CDR1 and CDR2 sequences are GTSNPN and SVGIG (reference sequence). The CDR3 DNA is TGTGCCTGGAGTGACAGTAGGAATTCACCCCTCCACTTT. It specifies CAWSDSRNSPLHF.

The DNA for the CDR3 is TGTGCCAGCAGCCCGGAGGGAGGGGACGAAAAACTGTTTTTT. It yields the protein CASSPEGGDEKLFF. The J gene is TRBJ1-4, the V gene TRBV9; weak D call: TRBD1 (5 bases). This CDR3 spans 14 amino acids. Germline CDR1 reads SGDLS; CDR2 reads YYNGEE. V was pared by 4 bases and J by 8 bases, with 15 bases between.

The count of this clone is one. The chain is built from TRBV6-4 and TRBJ2-2; TRBD1 is a possible D gene (6 bases). V lost 2 bases, J lost 6 bases, and 25 bases lay in between. The germline CDR1 and CDR2 sequences are MRHNA and SNTAGT. The CDR3 covers 19 residues. The CDR3 is CASSDPSYYGTPGSGELFF. The DNA for the CDR3 is TGTGCCAGCAGTGACCCTAGCTATTACGGGACACCCGGGTCCGGGGAGCTGTTTTTT.

The chain recombines TRBV4-1 with TRBJ2-3; D unclear. The germline gives CDR1 MGHRA, CDR2 YSYEKL. The CDR3 has 13 amino acids. V was shortened by 4 bases and J by 3 bases, with 8 bases between the two germline ends. This CDR3 is CASSPRNTDTQYF. For the CDR3, the DNA is TGCGCCAGCAGCCCGAGGAATACAGATACGCAGTATTTT.

V gene TRBV5-1 combines with J gene TRBJ1-4; TRBD1 agrees at 8 bases. This CDR3 contains 14 residues. V gave up 3 bases and J gave up 3 bases; unmatched junction bases: 1. Germline CDR1 reads SGHRS; CDR2 reads YFSETQ. CDR3 loop: CASSSTGANEKLFF. The CDR3 DNA sequence: TGCGCCAGCAGCTCGACAGGGGCTAATGAAAAACTGTTTTTT.

The CDR3 region is CASSPDRGLQETQYF. The CDR3 DNA follows: TGTGCCAGCAGCCCGGACAGGGGACTCCAAGAGACCCAGTACTTC. The chain has TRBV5-6 and TRBJ2-5, with 9 bases aligning to TRBD1. V was clipped by 4 bases and J by 1 base; unmatched bases: 5. Germline CDR1 reads SGHDT; CDR2 reads YYEEEE. The CDR3 length is 15 residues.

This clone was observed a few times. The rearrangement links TRBV6-1 to TRBJ1-1; D is unclear. Trimming removed 7 bases at V and 1 base at J, with 10 bases between. The germline CDR1 and CDR2 sequences are MNHNS and SASEGT. This CDR3 region has 13 residues. CDR3 loop: CASKSRGNTEAFF. Written as DNA, the CDR3 is TGTGCCAGCAAAAGCCGGGGGAACACTGAAGCTTTCTTT.

This clone was found once. The chain recombines TRBV28 with TRBJ2-7, with 11 bases matching TRBD2. CDR1 MDHEN and CDR2 SYDVKM come from the germline V gene. Trimming cost V 4 bases and J 2 bases; bases outside gene matches: 10. The CDR3 loop spans 17 amino acids. CDR3 DNA: TGTGCCAGCAGTTCCGAATTAGCGGGAGGGCCGGCCTACGAGCAGTACTTC. Its protein product is CASSSELAGGPAYEQYF.

The chain couples TRBV9 to TRBJ1-1; 7 bases are a match to TRBD1. Germline CDR1 SGDLS, CDR2 YYNGEE. V dropped 3 bases and J dropped 1; count of bases not matched to a gene: 12. This CDR3 comprises 17 residues. In DNA, the CDR3 is TGTGCCAGCAGCGATTCGATAAACAGGGGACGGAACACTGAAGCTTTCTTT. It encodes CASSDSINRGRNTEAFF.